This T cell receptor (beta chain) is from a study of CD8 T cells in ankylosing spondylitis. There are 15 residues in the CDR3. CDR1 is SQVTM, CDR2 ANQGSEA, per germline. The germline V and J ends were trimmed by 0 bases and 4 bases, with 12 bases remaining between them. This clonotype was seen repeatedly, ten times or more. The antigen is undetermined. Study-level points and caveats: Seemingly distinctive of ankylosing spondylitis blood was a TCR beta motif formed by eight highly homologous variants. Previous work reported some of these motif variants in the synovial fluid and blood of reactive arthritis.

Scientists made TCR beta libraries using quantitative 5'-RACE with molecular barcodes. Via MiXCR, TCRdb re-called the 5' RACE reads, giving one row per CDR3 protein. Among a few hundred thousand distinct CDR3 sequences listed, under 25% were seen once. Sequencing was carried out using blood, either unsorted or a sorted T cell fraction (not recorded which). This receptor was taken from a male donor with ankylosing spondylitis. The genes are TRBV29-1 and TRBJ2-2; the D is unclear. In nucleotides, the CDR3 is TGCAGCGTTGAAGATGTTCGCGGCGGCACCGGGGAGCTGTTTTTT. It translates to CSVEDVRGGTGELFF.